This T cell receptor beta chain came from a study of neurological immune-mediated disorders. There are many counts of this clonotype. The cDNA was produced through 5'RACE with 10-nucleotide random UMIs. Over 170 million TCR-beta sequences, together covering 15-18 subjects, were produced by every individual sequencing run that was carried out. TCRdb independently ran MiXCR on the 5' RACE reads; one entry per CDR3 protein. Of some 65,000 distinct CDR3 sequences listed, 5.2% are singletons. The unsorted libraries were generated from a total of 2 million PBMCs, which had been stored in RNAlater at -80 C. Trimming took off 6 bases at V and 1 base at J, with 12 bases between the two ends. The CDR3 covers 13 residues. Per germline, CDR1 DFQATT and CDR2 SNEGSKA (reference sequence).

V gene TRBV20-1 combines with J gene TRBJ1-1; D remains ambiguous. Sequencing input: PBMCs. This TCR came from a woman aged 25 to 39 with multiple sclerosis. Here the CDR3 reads CSASTGPNTEAFF. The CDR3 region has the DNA TGCAGTGCCTCAACGGGCCCGAACACTGAAGCTTTCTTT.